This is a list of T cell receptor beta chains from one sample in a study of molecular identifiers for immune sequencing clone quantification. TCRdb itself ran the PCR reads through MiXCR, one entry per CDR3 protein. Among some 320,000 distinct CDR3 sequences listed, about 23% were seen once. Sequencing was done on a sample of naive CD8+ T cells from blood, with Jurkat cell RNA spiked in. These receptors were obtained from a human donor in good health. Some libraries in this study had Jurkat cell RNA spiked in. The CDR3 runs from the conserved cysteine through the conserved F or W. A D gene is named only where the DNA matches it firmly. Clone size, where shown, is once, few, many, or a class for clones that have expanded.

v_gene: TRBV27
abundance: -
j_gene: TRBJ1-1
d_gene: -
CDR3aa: CASSLGRGFSTEAFF
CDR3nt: TGTGCCAGCAGTTTAGGCAGGGGCTTTTCAACTGAAGCTTTCTTT

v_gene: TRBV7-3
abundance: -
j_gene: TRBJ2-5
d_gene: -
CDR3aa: CASSLWVGETRCF
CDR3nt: TGTGCCAGCAGCTTATGGGTAGGAGAGACCCGGTGCTTC

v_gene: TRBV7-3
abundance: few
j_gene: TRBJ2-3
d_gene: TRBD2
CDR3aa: CASSLLLAVGTDTQYF
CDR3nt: TGTGCCAGCAGCTTATTACTAGCGGTGGGCACAGATACGCAGTATTTT

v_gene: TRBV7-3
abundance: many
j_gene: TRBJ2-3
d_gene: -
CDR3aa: CASSQGVGDGDTQYF
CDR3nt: TGTGCCAGCAGCCAGGGCGTGGGAGATGGGGATACGCAGTATTTT

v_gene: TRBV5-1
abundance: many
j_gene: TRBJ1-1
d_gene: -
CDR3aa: CASSLYSGMNTEAFF
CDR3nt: TGCGCCAGCAGCTTGTATTCCGGAATGAACACTGAAGCTTTCTTT

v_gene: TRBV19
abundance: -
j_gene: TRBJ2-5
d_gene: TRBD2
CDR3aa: CARTTGRGDQETPYF
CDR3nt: TGTGCCCGTACCACCGGACGGGGGGACCAAGAGACCCCGTACTTC

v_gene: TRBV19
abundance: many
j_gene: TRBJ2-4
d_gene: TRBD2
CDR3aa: CASSIDPSGAKNIQYF
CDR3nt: TGTGCCAGTAGTATAGATCCTAGCGGGGCAAAAAACATTCAGTACTTC

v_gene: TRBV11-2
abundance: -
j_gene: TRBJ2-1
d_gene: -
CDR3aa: CASSLLNMEGNEQFF
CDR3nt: TGTGCCAGCAGCTTATTGAATATGGAGGGGAATGAGCAGTTCTTC

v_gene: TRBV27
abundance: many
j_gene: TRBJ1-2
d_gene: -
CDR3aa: CASSPHTDTNYGYTF
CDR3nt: TGTGCCAGCAGTCCTCACACTGATACTAACTATGGCTACACCTTC

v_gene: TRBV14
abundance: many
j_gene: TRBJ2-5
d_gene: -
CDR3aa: CASSPKRWETQYF
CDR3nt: TGTGCCAGCAGCCCGAAGAGATGGGAGACCCAGTACTTC

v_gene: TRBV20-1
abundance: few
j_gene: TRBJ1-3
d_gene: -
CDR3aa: CSARDQEPSTSGNTIYF
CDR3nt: TGCAGTGCTAGAGATCAGGAGCCCTCGACCTCTGGAAACACCATATATTTT

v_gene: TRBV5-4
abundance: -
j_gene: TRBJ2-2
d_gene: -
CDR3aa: CASSLEWGGAGELFF
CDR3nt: TGTGCCAGCAGCTTGGAGTGGGGTGGAGCCGGGGAGCTGTTTTTT